This T cell receptor beta chain was observed in a study of shared clonotypes between healthy human individuals. The split of CD4+ cells yielded CD45RA+ naive and CD45RA-negative memory subsets. CDR3 length: 16 amino acids. The ends lost 1 base at V and 4 bases at J; junction bases unmatched: 4. CDR1 is MDHEN, CDR2 SYDVKM, per germline. TCRdb keeps only in-frame clones here, not all; method: immunoSEQ multiplex PCR. Among more than 1.2 million clones listed, about 98.5% were seen once. The genes are TRBV28 and TRBJ1-5; 10 bases map to TRBD1. The sample was naive CD4+ T cells sorted from blood. This sample's subset: CD45RA+ positively selected. This sequence originates from a man aged 30 to 45 in good health. CDR3 nucleotide sequence: TGTGCCAGCAGTTTATTGGTGGGACAGGGGAATCAGCCCCAGCATTTT. Translated: CASSLLVGQGNQPQHF.